This T cell receptor (beta chain) was sequenced during a study of T cell responses to AZD1222 COVID-19 vaccine. Notes on the study in general: Repertoires in all cases were sampled only once the peak T cell response had passed. Reports say nearly half of spike-specific TCRs go after unmutated variant regions. Baseline seropositivity occurred in only a handful of AZD1222 recipients.

Germline assignment: CDR1 MNHEY and CDR2 SVGEGT. Trimming at V came to 4 bases and at J to 1 base, leaving 6 bases not matched to a gene. The CDR3 length is 16 residues. The protocol was immunoSEQ multiplex PCR, while the TCRdb copy is restricted to in-frame clones and leaves out a portion. Of tens of thousands of clones in the sample, about 85% were seen once. This clone showed up just once. The antigen remains unidentified. Sequences were derived from peripheral blood, sampled on day 0 of AZD1222 vaccination. This chain links TRBV6-2 or TRBV6-3 with TRBJ1-3; 8 bases agree with TRBD1. The TCR was taken from an adult in good health. DNA of the CDR3: TGTGCCAGCAGTTGGACAGGGCGCTTTTCTGGAAACACCATATATTTT. It specifies CASSWTGRFSGNTIYF.